What follows describes a single T cell receptor (beta chain). Its matching antigen is unknown. Reverse transcription of about 0.45 to 1 ug RNA was carried out with random hexamers. One entry per CDR3 protein results from TCRdb running MiXCR on the immunoSEQ multiplex PCR reads. The sample yields tens of thousands of distinct CDR3 sequences, about 96% seen once. The data derive from a study of CD8 T cells in Susac syndrome. Study observations and caveats: CD8+ clonal expansion in Susac peaked in TEMRA cells and active patients.

The T cells that were sequenced for TCR beta were CD8+ and CD4+ cells from blood. TEMRA cells were FACS-enriched and CD8+ and CD4+ T cells negatively isolated. The CDR3 has 14 residues. The V and J ends lost 5 bases and 0 bases respectively, with 10 bases between them. Per germline, CDR1 DFQATT and CDR2 SNEGSKA (reference sequence). The chain links TRBV20-1 to TRBJ2-2, with TRBD2 as a possible D gene (5 bases). Sample: CD8+ T cells from PBMCs. The sequence was obtained from a human donor with Susac syndrome. For the CDR3, the DNA is TGCAGTGCTCCCCTGAGGGCGAACACCGGGGAGCTGTTTTTT. This gives the protein CSAPLRANTGELFF.